This TCR beta chain was profiled in a study of blood T cell repertoires in COVID-19 (TCRdb year 2020). About the full investigation: Samples covering the acute and convalescent phases of COVID-19 were provided by collaborators in the United States, Italy and Spain. The material from the prospective study consisted of cDNA or gDNA derived from T cells, B-cell-depleted T cells, or PBMCs. The dataset comprised deeply sampled blood TCRbeta repertoires from subjects exposed to, actively infected with, or recovered from COVID-19. A freely available public database, intended as a resource for researchers studying the immune response to SARS-CoV-2, is where the repertoires were released. The samples were drawn from the first 160 participants of the ongoing ImmuneRACE study and from 950 to 1,500 subjects provided by 6 global collaborators. A de-identified subject ID, COVID-19 status, age in years and sex were almost always included in the sample metadata. Where available, HLA class I and class II types were taken from metadata supplied by the sample provider and were not determined by assay-based typing. The paper as a whole reports these results and caveats: The amount of clinical and demographic metadata varied by source and participant and was provided uncurated.

TCRbeta CDR3 regions were amplified from genomic DNA using the immunoSEQ Assay, a bias-controlled multiplex PCR. The published analysis was carried out like this. Within the assay, amplification of reference gene primers was used to estimate how many nucleated cells each sample contained. To quantify the absolute abundance of each unique TCRbeta CDR3 rearrangement, sequence reads were collapsed and filtered. For each sample, productive Simpson clonality was calculated by taking the square root of Simpson's diversity index across productive rearrangements. The table comes from immuneACCESS by way of TCRdb, which keeps in-frame sequences with V and J called. Part of the clones is missing from these tables; in studies checked, under half for an unresolved V gene and the rest for unknown reasons. V and J calls and clone size are given by that table; D and trimming were obtained from the DNA. The sample profile shows approximately 250,000 clones; about 80% of them were found once. Jointly, the top ten make up 7.5% to 9% of the sample.

Each collaborating institution followed its own protocols to collect whole blood in K2EDTA tubes. For TCRbeta analysis, collaborators shipped samples in one of three forms: frozen whole blood, isolated PBMCs, or DNA extracted from either of those sample types. A remark on this clone: This clone's antigen is unknown. No base quality information exists; no much larger clone differs at one position.

This TCR was recovered from a human donor in a cohort sampled during active COVID-19. Sequenced: peripheral blood.

The DNA is TGTGCCAGCAGCGTTCACGGCGGGGGGGCCTACAATGAGCAGTTCTTC. Translation gives CASSVHGGGAYNEQFF. The V and J genes are TRBV9 and TRBJ2-1; the junction holds 9 bases that match TRBD2. Relative to germline, V is missing 2 bases and J is missing 2 bases, with 5 bases of the junction outside any gene match. From the cysteine up to the phenylalanine, the CDR3 has a length of 16 residues. Only CDR3 DNA remains: 48 bases, in frame from the first base. Sequences SGDLS (CDR1) and YYNGEE (CDR2) are obtained from the germline V gene.